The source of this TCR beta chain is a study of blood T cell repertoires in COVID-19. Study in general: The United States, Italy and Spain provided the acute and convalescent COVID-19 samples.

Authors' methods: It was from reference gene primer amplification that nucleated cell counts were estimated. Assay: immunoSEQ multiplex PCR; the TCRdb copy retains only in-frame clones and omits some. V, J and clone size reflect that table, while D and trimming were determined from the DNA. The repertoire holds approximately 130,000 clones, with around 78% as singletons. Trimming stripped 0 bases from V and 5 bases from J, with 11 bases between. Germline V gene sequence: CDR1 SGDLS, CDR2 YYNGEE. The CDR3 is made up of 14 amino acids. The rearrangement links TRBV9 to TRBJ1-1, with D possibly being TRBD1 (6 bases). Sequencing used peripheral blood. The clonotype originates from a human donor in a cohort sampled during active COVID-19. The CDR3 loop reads CASSVGGLGTEAFF. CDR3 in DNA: TGTGCCAGCAGCGTAGGGGGGCTCGGAACTGAAGCTTTCTTT. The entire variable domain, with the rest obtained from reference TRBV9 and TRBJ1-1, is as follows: DSGVTQTPKHLITATGQRVTLRCSPRSGDLSVYWYQQSLDQGLQFLIQYYNGEERAKGNILERFSAQQFPDLHSELNLSSLELGDSALYFCASSVGGLGTEAFFGQGTRLTVV.